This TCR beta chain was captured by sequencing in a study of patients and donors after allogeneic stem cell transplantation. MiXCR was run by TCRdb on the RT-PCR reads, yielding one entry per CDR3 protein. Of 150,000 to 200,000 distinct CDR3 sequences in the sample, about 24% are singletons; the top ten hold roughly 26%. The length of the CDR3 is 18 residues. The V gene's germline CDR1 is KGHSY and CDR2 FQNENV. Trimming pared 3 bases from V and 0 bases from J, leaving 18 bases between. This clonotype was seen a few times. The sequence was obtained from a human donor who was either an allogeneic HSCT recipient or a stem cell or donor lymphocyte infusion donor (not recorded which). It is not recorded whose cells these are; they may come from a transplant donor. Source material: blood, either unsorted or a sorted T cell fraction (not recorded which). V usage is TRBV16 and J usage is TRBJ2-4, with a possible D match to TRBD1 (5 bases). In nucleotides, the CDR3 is TGTGCCAGCAGCCATGGAACCCGACAGAGCTTAGCCAAAAACATTCAGTACTTC. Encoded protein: CASSHGTRQSLAKNIQYF.